Given below is one T cell receptor beta chain in context. The antigen remains unidentified. This record belongs to a study of cytomegalovirus exposure and HLA in healthy donors. The trim removed 7 bases at V and 6 bases at J, leaving 9 bases unmatched. The CDR3 is made up of 15 amino acids. Germline assignment: CDR1 SGDLS and CDR2 YYNGEE. Every donor was a healthy person donating bone marrow. Study-level findings and limits: CMV serostatus was the only immune exposure information that was available. The authors later found TCR association rates varying by HLA locus, with DRB1 most and HLA-C fewest.

The PCR contained 60 Vbeta and 13 Jbeta primers. This table comes from immunoSEQ multiplex PCR, and its TCRdb copy is limited to in-frame clones, with some not included. The sample has about 140,000 clones, around 80% seen once. The chain employs TRBV9 and TRBJ2-2, with TRBD2 matching over 10 bases. This sequence originates from a man younger than 40 in good health and CMV-seronegative. Source material: PBMCs. The chain's CDR3 is CASSGLAGESGELFF. The CDR3 DNA is TGTGCCAGCTCAGGGCTAGCGGGAGAGTCCGGGGAGCTGTTTTTT. Using reference TRBV9 and TRBJ2-2 for the parts outside the CDR3, the full variable domain is DSGVTQTPKHLITATGQRVTLRCSPRSGDLSVYWYQQSLDQGLQFLIQYYNGEERAKGNILERFSAQQFPDLHSELNLSSLELGDSALYFCASSGLAGESGELFFGEGSRLTVL.